This TCR beta chain was identified in a study of shared clonotypes between healthy human individuals. At the level of the study: Per-donor plates numbered three CD4 naive, three CD4 memory, two CD8 naive and one CD8 memory. Study-level points and caveats: Naive CD4 clonotype sharing across a few donors was approximately 5%. It was the non-shared clonotypes that had lower generation probabilities than clonotypes shared by all four donors. Limited genetic and exposure-history diversity came from having few donors.

Trimming shortened V by 4 bases and J by 7 bases, and 13 bases separated the two germline ends. The germline V gene has CDR1 MNHEY and CDR2 SVGAGI. There are 13 residues in the CDR3. Method: immunoSEQ multiplex PCR; TCRdb's copy keeps in-frame clones and lacks some. The sample lists 2 million to 3 million clones; 90% to 95% were seen once. As to this clone: Its antigen remains unidentified.

The sequencing sample was made of naive CD4+ T cells from PBMCs. The subset: CD45RA+ positively selected. The sequence derives from a man aged 18 to 29 in good health. Some clones in this sample may be carry-over from other donors' samples. The J gene is TRBJ1-2, the V gene TRBV6-5; D is possibly TRBD1 (5 bases). CDR3 sequence reads: CASSLTGEVGYTF. CDR3 sequence (DNA): TGTGCCAGCAGTTTGACGGGGGAGGTTGGCTACACCTTC.